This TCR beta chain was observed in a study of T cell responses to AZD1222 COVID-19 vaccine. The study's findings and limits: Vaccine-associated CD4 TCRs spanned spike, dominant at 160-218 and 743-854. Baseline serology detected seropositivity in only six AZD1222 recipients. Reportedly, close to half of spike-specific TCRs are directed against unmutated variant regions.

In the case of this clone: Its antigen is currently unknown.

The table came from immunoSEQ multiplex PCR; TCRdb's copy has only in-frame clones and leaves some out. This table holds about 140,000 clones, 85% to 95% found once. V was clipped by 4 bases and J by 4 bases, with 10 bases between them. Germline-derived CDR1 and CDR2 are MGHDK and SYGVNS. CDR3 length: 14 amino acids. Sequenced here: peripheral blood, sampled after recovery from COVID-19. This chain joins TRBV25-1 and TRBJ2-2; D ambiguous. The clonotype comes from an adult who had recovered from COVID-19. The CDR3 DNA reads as TGTGCCAGCAGTGTCGGGCAAGGCACCGGGGAGCTGTTTTTT. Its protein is CASSVGQGTGELFF.